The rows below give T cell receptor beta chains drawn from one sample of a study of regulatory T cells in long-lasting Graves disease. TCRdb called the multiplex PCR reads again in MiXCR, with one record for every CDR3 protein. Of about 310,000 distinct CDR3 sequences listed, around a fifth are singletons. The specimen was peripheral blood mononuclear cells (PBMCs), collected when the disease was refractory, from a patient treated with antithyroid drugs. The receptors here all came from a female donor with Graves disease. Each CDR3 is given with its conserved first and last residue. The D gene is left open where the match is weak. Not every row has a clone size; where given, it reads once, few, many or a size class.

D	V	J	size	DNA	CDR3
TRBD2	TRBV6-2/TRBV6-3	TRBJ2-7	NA	TGTGCCAGCAGGATGCCCACGTCTAGACTAGCGGGAGGCACCTACGAGCAGTACTTC	CASRMPTSRLAGGTYEQYF
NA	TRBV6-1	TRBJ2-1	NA	TGTGCCAGCATGGTACCAGATGAGCAGTTCTTC	CASMVPDEQFF
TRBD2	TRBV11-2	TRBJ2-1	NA	TGTGCCAGCAGCTTAGCCCTAGCGGTAGAGGGGAATGAGCAGTTCTTC	CASSLALAVEGNEQFF
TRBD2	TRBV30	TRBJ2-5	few	TGTGCCTGGAGTGGGAGCGGGGGGGAGACCCAGTACTTC	CAWSGSGGETQYF
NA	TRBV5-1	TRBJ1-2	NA	TGCGCCAGCAGCTTGGCGACCGCACTACGATTCTATGGCTACACCTTC	CASSLATALRFYGYTF
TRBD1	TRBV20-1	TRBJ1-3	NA	TGCAGTGCTGGGACAGGCTCTGGAAACACCATATATTTT	CSAGTGSGNTIYF
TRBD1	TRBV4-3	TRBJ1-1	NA	TGCGCCAGCAGCCAAGGACAGGGAGGGTATTCTGAAGCTTTCTTT	CASSQGQGGYSEAFF
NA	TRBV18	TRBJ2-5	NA	TGTGCCAGCTCACCCGCCTGGGGGGAGACCCAGTACTTC	CASSPAWGETQYF
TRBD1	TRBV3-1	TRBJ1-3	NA	TGTGCCAAAGAGGAGGGGGCGAGCCTCTCTGGAAACACCATATATTTT	CAKEEGASLSGNTIYF
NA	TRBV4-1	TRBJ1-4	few	TGCGCCAGCAGCCATGAGATGGACACCCGGCGGGAAAAACTGTTTTTT	CASSHEMDTRREKLFF
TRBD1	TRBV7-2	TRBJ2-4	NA	TGTGCCAGCAGCTCCCAACAGGGGGCCAAAAACATTCAGTACTTC	CASSSQQGAKNIQYF
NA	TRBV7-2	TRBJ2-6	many	TGTGCCAGCAGCTTAGTAGGTTTGGCAGAATACTCTGGGGCCAACGTCCTGACTTTC	CASSLVGLAEYSGANVLTF
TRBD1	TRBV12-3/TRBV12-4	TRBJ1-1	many	TGTGCCTCCCAAGACAGGGGCCTGGACACTGAAGCTTTCTTT	CASQDRGLDTEAFF
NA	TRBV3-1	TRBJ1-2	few	TGTGCCAGCAGCCCGAACAGGGATGGAGGGGGCTACACCTTC	CASSPNRDGGGYTF
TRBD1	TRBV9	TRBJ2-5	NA	TGTGCCAGCAGCGTCGCCGGGACAGGGGGCCGGGAGACCCAGTACTTC	CASSVAGTGGRETQYF
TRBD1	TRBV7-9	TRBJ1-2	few	TGTGCCAGCAGCTTAGGCTGGATAACAGAGGGACAGGGTCGTCACTATGGCTACACCTTC	CASSLGWITEGQGRHYGYTF
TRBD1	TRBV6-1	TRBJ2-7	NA	TGTGCCAGCACCGCAGGGGGATCCTACGAGCAGTACTTC	CASTAGGSYEQYF
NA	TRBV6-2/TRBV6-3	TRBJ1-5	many	TGTGCCAGCAGTGTGTGGGAATATAGCAATCAGCCCCAGCATTTT	CASSVWEYSNQPQHF
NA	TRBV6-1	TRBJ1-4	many	TGTGCCAGCAGTGGTTACAGGGCTGGGGGTGAAAAACTGTTTTTT	CASSGYRAGGEKLFF
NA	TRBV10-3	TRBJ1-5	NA	TGTGCCATCAGTGGACAATATAGCAATCAGCCCCAGCATTTT	CAISGQYSNQPQHF
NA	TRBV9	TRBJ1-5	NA	TGTGCCAGCAGCCCAGGTTCCGACAGGTTCCAGCCCCAGCATTTT	CASSPGSDRFQPQHF
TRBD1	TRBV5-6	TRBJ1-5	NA	TGTGCCAGCAGCCTGTTCGCCGGGACAGAGAATCAGCCCCAGCATTTT	CASSLFAGTENQPQHF
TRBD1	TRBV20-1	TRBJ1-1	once	TGCAGTGCTGGGGGGACAGGGGCGGTAGCTTTCTTT	CSAGGTGAVAFF
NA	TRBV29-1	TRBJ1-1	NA	TGCAGCGCAGATCAGGGGAACACTGAAGCTTTCTTT	CSADQGNTEAFF
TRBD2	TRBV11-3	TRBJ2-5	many	TGTGCCAGCAGCAGTCACCCGCTAGCGGGAGTCAAGACCCAGTACTTC	CASSSHPLAGVKTQYF
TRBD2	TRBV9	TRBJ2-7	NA	TGTGCCAGCAGTAAGGAAGTGGGACTAGCGGGAGGCATCGTCTACGAGCAGTACTTC	CASSKEVGLAGGIVYEQYF
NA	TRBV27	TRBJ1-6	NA	TGTGCCAGCAGTTTTGGGAGGGGGGATTCACCCCTCCACTTT	CASSFGRGDSPLHF
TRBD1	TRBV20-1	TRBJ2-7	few	TGCAGTGCTACCAGGACAGGGGCCTACGAGCAGTACTTC	CSATRTGAYEQYF
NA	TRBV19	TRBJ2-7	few	TGTGCCACTAAGGTAGCGCAAAGCTCCTACGAGCAGTACTTC	CATKVAQSSYEQYF
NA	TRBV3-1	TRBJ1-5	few	TGTGCCAGCAGCCAAGGAGCAGGGCGTCAGCCCCAGCATTTT	CASSQGAGRQPQHF
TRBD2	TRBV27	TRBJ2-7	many	TGTGCCAGCTCACCCGGGACTAGCTCCTACGAGCAGTACTTC	CASSPGTSSYEQYF
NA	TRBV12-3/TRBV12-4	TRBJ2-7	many	TGTGCCAGCAGTCTCCCTGGTAGGGGAAGATACGAGCAGTACTTC	CASSLPGRGRYEQYF
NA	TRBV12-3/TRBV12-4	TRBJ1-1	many	TGTGCCAGCAGTCAAGAAGGCACTGAAGCTTTCTTT	CASSQEGTEAFF
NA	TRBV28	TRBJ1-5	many	TGTGCCAGCAGTTTCAGTCTTTTCCTCGGACAGAATAGCAATCAGCCCCAGCATTTT	CASSFSLFLGQNSNQPQHF
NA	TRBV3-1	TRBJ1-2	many	TGTGCCAGCAGCCAGGAGAGAGACAGGCGCTATGGCTACACCTTC	CASSQERDRRYGYTF
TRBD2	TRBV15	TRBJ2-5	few	TGTGCCACCGGGACTAGCGGGAGGGATGTGGAGACCCAGTACTTC	CATGTSGRDVETQYF
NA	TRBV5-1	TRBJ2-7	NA	TGCGCTAGCAGCTTGTTGGAGGGCTCCTACGAGCAGTACTTC	CASSLLEGSYEQYF
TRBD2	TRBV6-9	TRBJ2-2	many	TGTGCCAGCAGTTCATCCTGGACTAGCGGGAGATCCGGGGAGCTGTTTTTT	CASSSSWTSGRSGELFF
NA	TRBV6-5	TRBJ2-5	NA	TGTGCCAGCAGTTACGGATTAGGAGGTTTGGAGACCCAGTACTTC	CASSYGLGGLETQYF
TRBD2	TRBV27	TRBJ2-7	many	TGTGCCAGCGCCAACGGACTAGCGGGAGCCGAGCAGTACTTC	CASANGLAGAEQYF
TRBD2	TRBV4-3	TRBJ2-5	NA	TGCGCCAGCAGCCAAGGGATTGGGCGGGAGGGTAAAGAGACCCAGTACTTC	CASSQGIGREGKETQYF